The clone carrying this T cell receptor (beta chain) was seen just once. Its target is not known. The data are from a study of T cell responses to AZD1222 COVID-19 vaccine. Study-level results: Variant regions that are unmutated are reportedly the target of nearly half of spike-specific TCRs. The CD4 TCRs associated with vaccination extended across spike and predominated at 160-218 and 743-854. The study sampled repertoires only after the peak T cell response.

The trim removed 0 bases at V and 0 bases at J, leaving 10 bases unmatched. The CDR3 has 19 residues. Germline V gene data show CDR1 as MRHNA and CDR2 as SNTAGT. The protocol was immunoSEQ multiplex PCR, while the TCRdb copy is restricted to in-frame clones and leaves out a portion. The top ten hold 1.5% to 2% of the sample, which has around 160,000 clones, more than 85% seen once. The sequencing used peripheral blood, collected on day 0 of AZD1222 vaccination. The receptor's source is an adult in good health. This chain joins TRBV6-4 and TRBJ2-1; 8 bases agree with TRBD2. Here the CDR3 reads CASSDSILAAPISYNEQFF. CDR3 DNA sequence: TGTGCCAGCAGTGACTCGATACTAGCGGCGCCCATCTCCTACAATGAGCAGTTCTTC.